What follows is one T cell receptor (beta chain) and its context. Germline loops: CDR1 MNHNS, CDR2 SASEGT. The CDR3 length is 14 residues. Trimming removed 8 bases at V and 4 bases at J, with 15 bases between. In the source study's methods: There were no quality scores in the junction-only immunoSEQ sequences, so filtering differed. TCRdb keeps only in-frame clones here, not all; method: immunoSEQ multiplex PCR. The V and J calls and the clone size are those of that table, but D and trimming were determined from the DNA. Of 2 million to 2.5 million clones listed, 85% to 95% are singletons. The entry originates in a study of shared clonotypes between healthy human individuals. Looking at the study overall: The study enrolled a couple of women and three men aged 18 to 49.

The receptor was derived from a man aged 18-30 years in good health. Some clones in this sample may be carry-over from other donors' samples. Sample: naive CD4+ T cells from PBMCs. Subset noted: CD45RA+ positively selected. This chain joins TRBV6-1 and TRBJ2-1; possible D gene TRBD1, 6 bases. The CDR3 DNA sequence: TGTGCCAGCCTACGGGACACAGAATACAATGAGCAGTTCTTC. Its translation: CASLRDTEYNEQFF.